These 7 T cell receptor beta chains were sequenced from one sample in a study of graft-versus-host responses after intestinal transplantation (TCRdb year 2021). The method was the immunoSEQ multiplex PCR assay. TCRdb mirrors the immuneACCESS table, restricted to in-frame sequences. Some clones are absent from its copies; in checked studies, under half trace to an unresolved V gene, and the reason for the others is unknown. The sample table shows approximately 89,000 clones, and approximately 90% are seen once. The ten most abundant clones make up more than 0.15% of the sample. This specimen's time point label, interpreted: cells obtained before transplantation from donor or recipient. Their cognate antigens are unknown. This specimen was unstimulated CD4+ T cells sorted from spleen or lymph node cells, taken before intestinal transplant. These receptors all stem from a human donor who received an intestinal transplant.

This sequence joins TRBV9 and TRBJ2-3, with a tentative D call TRBD2 (6 bases). Germline V gene data show CDR1 as SGDLS and CDR2 as YYNGEE. Trimming took off 0 bases at V and 4 bases at J, with 15 bases between the two ends. The CDR3 spans 16 residues. CDR3 in amino acids: CASSVGGQGGADTQYF. CDR3 nucleotides: TGTGCCAGCAGCGTAGGCGGTCAGGGAGGCGCAGATACGCAGTATTTT.

The rearrangement joins TRBV7-9 to TRBJ1-5, with TRBD1 identical over 7 bases. The CDR3 is made up of 19 amino acids. The V gene end was trimmed by 0 bases and the J gene end by 4 bases; junction bases not matched to a gene: 15. CDR1 is SEHNR and CDR2 is FQNEAQ in the germline V gene (reference sequence). This CDR3 is CASSLAGDYTGVPNQPQHF. In DNA form, the CDR3 reads TGTGCCAGCAGCTTAGCGGGGGATTATACAGGGGTCCCAAATCAGCCCCAGCATTTT.

The chain has TRBV9 and TRBJ1-5; TRBD1 matches 10 bases. J was trimmed by 6 bases and V by 3 bases; bases with no gene match: 6. CDR1 and CDR2 (germline): SGDLS, YYNGEE. The CDR3 has 15 residues. The CDR3 nucleotides read TGTGCCAGCAGCGCGACAGGGGGCTTCACTCAGCCCCAGCATTTT. Residues: CASSATGGFTQPQHF. Combining the CDR3 with reference TRBV9 and TRBJ1-5 gives the whole variable domain DSGVTQTPKHLITATGQRVTLRCSPRSGDLSVYWYQQSLDQGLQFLIQYYNGEERAKGNILERFSAQQFPDLHSELNLSSLELGDSALYFCASSATGGFTQPQHFGDGTRLSIL.

This rearrangement joins TRBV5-1 to TRBJ2-7, with 8 bases fitting TRBD2. CDR3 size: 15 residues. Per germline, CDR1 SGHRS and CDR2 YFSETQ. The junction had 10 bases not matched to a gene; V was cut back by 2 bases and J by 6 bases. The CDR3 sequence is CASSFTGTSSREQYF. CDR3 bases: TGCGCCAGCAGCTTTACCGGGACTAGTTCTCGCGAGCAGTACTTC.

The chain has TRBV6-5 and TRBJ1-2, with 9 nucleotides matching TRBD1. V was clipped by 6 bases and J by 1 base; unmatched bases: 6. The CDR3 has 15 residues. The germline CDR1 and CDR2 sequences are MNHEY and SVGAGI. Here the CDR3 DNA reads TGTGCCAGCAGGACGGGACAGGGCATTAACTATGGCTACACCTTC. Protein: CASRTGQGINYGYTF.

The chain employs TRBV5-4 and TRBJ2-2, with D possibly being TRBD2 (5 bases). Germline V gene sequence: CDR1 SGHNT, CDR2 YYREEE (reference sequence). The CDR3 loop spans 15 amino acids. With 1 base removed from V and 1 base from J, the gap between germline ends came to 8 bases. The CDR3 protein is CASSLLSGNTGELFF. The CDR3 DNA reads TGTGCCAGCAGCTTGTTGAGCGGGAACACCGGGGAGCTGTTTTTT.

The chain employs TRBV28 and TRBJ2-1; D uncertain. Looked up from germline, CDR1 is MDHEN and CDR2 is SYDVKM. The CDR3 extends over 13 amino acids. Trimming stripped 4 bases from V and 13 bases from J, with 17 bases between. The CDR3 DNA reads as TGTGCCAGCAGTTCCTCACGTACGAGACTTCAGTTCTTC. It translates to CASSSSRTRLQFF.